These 10 T cell receptor beta chains were sequenced from one sample in a study of T-cell reconstitution after alpha-beta-depleted transplantation in children. During its preparation, the TCRbeta library received unique molecular identifiers. TCRdb recomputed calls from the PCR reads with MiXCR, one row per CDR3 protein. The table includes 500,000 to 600,000 distinct CDR3 sequences, 27% detected once. The input for sequencing was PBMCs, taken before TCRalphabeta/CD19-depleted stem cell transplant. Source of these receptors: a boy under two years old with Wiskott-Aldrich syndrome, due to receive a stem cell transplant.

This clonotype has a handful of counts. The J gene is TRBJ2-7, the V gene TRBV10-3; D is unresolved. The V gene's germline CDR1 is ENHRY and CDR2 SYGVKD. CDR3 size: 12 residues. V lost 3 bases to trimming and J lost 2 bases, with 5 bases between them. The CDR3 region has the DNA TGTGCCATCAGTGAACTAACCTACGAGCAGTACTTC. Its protein product is CAISELTYEQYF.

This clonotype was counted a few times. The V call is TRBV27, the J call TRBJ2-1; 10 nucleotides match TRBD1. CDR3 length: 14 amino acids. Germline CDR1 reads MNHEY; CDR2 reads SMNVEV (reference sequence). Trimming at V came to 5 bases and at J to 6 bases, leaving 4 bases not matched to a gene. The CDR3 DNA follows: TGTGCCAGCAGTGACAGGGGGCGCGTCAATGAGCAGTTCTTC. Its translation: CASSDRGRVNEQFF.

This clonotype occurred a few times. The genes are TRBV6-1 and TRBJ1-6; possible D gene TRBD1, 5 bases. V was cut by 6 bases and J by 8 bases, with 14 bases left in between. Germline V CDR1 and CDR2: MNHNS, SASEGT. This CDR3 region has 14 residues. For the CDR3, the DNA is TGTGCCAGCAGACCCCCGGGACTTGATTCACCCCTCCACTTT. It is translated as CASRPPGLDSPLHF.

In its sample, this clonotype was seen a few times. The chain joins TRBV5-1 to TRBJ2-5, with TRBD2 matching over 7 bases. Germline CDR1 reads SGHRS; CDR2 reads YFSETQ. This CDR3 contains 16 residues. Trimming took 1 base from V and 0 from J; bases not matched to a gene: 6. This chain's CDR3 is CASSLLIAGHQETQYF. CDR3 DNA sequence: TGCGCCAGCAGCTTGTTGATAGCGGGCCACCAAGAGACCCAGTACTTC.

V is TRBV5-1 and J is TRBJ2-1, with 8 positions matching TRBD1. The J segment lost 15 bases and the V segment lost 2 bases, leaving 16 bases of the junction unmatched. This CDR3 has 15 residues. Germline V gene sequence: CDR1 SGHRS, CDR2 YFSETQ. Here the CDR3 DNA reads TGCGCCAGCAGCTTTGAGAGTTTTAGGACAGGGCGTCCGTTCTTC. This sequence encodes CASSFESFRTGRPFF.

The genes are TRBV5-1 and TRBJ2-1; TRBD2 matches at 8 bases. CDR1 is SGHRS and CDR2 is YFSETQ in the germline V gene. This CDR3 has 14 residues. Trimming removed 3 bases from V and 6 bases from J; junction bases left unmatched: 5. The CDR3 nucleotides read TGCGCCAGCAGCTCTCGAGCGGGAGCCAATGAGCAGTTCTTC. Translating gives CASSSRAGANEQFF.

The chain employs TRBV13 and TRBJ2-7; TRBD2 aligns across 7 bases. V was pared by 7 bases and J by 0 bases, with 9 bases of the junction left unmatched. In germline, CDR1 is PRHDT, CDR2 FYEKMQ (reference sequence). The CDR3 contains 15 residues. This CDR3 reads CASNEAGMSSYEQYF. The CDR3 region has the DNA TGTGCCAGCAACGAAGCGGGAATGAGCTCCTACGAGCAGTACTTC. The whole variable domain, remainder taken from reference TRBV13 and TRBJ2-7, is AAGVIQSPRHLIKEKRETATLKCYPIPRHDTVYWYQQGPGQDPQFLISFYEKMQSDKGSIPDRFSAQQFSDYHSELNMSSLELGDSALYFCASNEAGMSSYEQYFGPGTRLTVT.

The chain employs TRBV6-1 and TRBJ2-6; D call uncertain. Between the trimmed V and J ends, which lost 6 bases and 0 bases, there was a span of 12 bases. The CDR3 totals 16 residues. Germline V gene sequence: CDR1 MNHNS, CDR2 SASEGT. The CDR3 nucleotides read TGTGCCAGCAGCCTCGTTGTGGGCTCTGGGGCCAACGTCCTGACTTTC. It is translated as CASSLVVGSGANVLTF.

The chain carries TRBV11-2 and TRBJ2-6, with a weak D call TRBD2 (8 bases). CDR3 length: 19 residues. Per germline, CDR1 SGHAT and CDR2 FQNNGV. The V end was cut by 6 bases, the J end by 0 bases, with 21 bases between. The CDR3 nucleotides are TGTGCCAGCAGACCCGGGAGGGGGCGGATATACTCTGGGGCCAACGTCCTGACTTTC. Amino acid sequence: CASRPGRGRIYSGANVLTF.

This clonotype was seen a handful of times. The chain recombines TRBV6-1 with TRBJ1-5; D call uncertain. There are 11 residues in the CDR3. V gave up 4 bases and J gave up 4 bases, with 2 bases separating them. Germline V gene data show CDR1 as MNHNS and CDR2 as SASEGT. In DNA form, the CDR3 reads TGTGCCAGCAGTGGAAATCAGCCCCAGCATTTT. It encodes CASSGNQPQHF.